This TCR beta chain was obtained from a study of T cells in Graves' hyperthyroidism and ophthalmopathy. Amplification targeted TCR beta CDR3 regions from RNA transcripts. A first-round RT-PCR of the TCR CDR3 used the HTBI primer set. TCRdb passed the multiplex PCR reads through MiXCR, listing each CDR3 protein once. The sample holds hundreds of thousands of distinct CDR3 sequences, about 45% seen once. On this clonotype itself: Its antigen is not identified.

Exclusion of a patient resulted from uncontrolled infection, other autoimmune disease, pregnancy or lactation. Diagnoses used clinical symptoms, serum thyroxine and TRAb, thyroid ultrasound and orbital computed tomography. The CDR3 sequence is 11 residues long. Germline V lookup: CDR1 SGHRS, CDR2 YFSETQ. Trimming took 5 bases from V and 12 from J, leaving 11 bases between them. Study-wide results and limits: Blood held most thyroid clonotypes expanded above 0.001 frequency.

The J gene is TRBJ1-4, the V gene TRBV5-1; D remains ambiguous. The sequence came from an adult man with Graves' disease, either hyperthyroidism or ophthalmopathy (not recorded which). Sequenced: peripheral blood or thyroid tissue (not recorded which). CDR3 nucleotides: TGCGCCAGCAGGGGCCGGTTGGAACTGTTTTTT. Its protein is CASRGRLELFF.